This TCR beta chain was captured by sequencing in a study of tumor and adjacent non-tumor tissue in lung cancer. Looking at the study overall: Patients were aged about 31 to 85, nine to eleven men and about five women, stage I to III. General study points: In normal lung, the top 100 clones were significantly more dominant than in tumor. Patients with more diverse tumor TCRs had worse survival. TCR diversity was significantly greater in tumor than normal lung tissue.

RNA was extracted from bulk tissue without any cell sorting. CDR3 length: 16 amino acids. The V gene end was trimmed by 6 bases and the J gene end by 5 bases; junction bases not matched to a gene: 9. The V gene's germline CDR1 is SEHNR and CDR2 FQNEAQ (reference sequence). A note on this clonotype: The antigen remains undetermined.

A modified ARM-PCR protocol with three rounds of nested PCR amplified TCRbeta. One entry per CDR3 protein, called by TCRdb with MiXCR from the multiplex PCR reads. The sample holds approximately 90,000 distinct CDR3 sequences, approximately 70% seen once. Material: lung tumor tissue. The sequence was collected from a man aged 55 to 69 with non-small cell lung cancer. The J gene is TRBJ2-3, the V gene TRBV7-9; 12 bases fit TRBD1. CDR3 amino acids: CASSFGTGGMRDTQYF. CDR3 in DNA: TGTGCCAGCAGTTTCGGGACAGGGGGCATGAGAGATACGCAGTATTTT.